This is a list of T cell receptor beta chains from one sample in a study of cytotoxic CD8 clonotypes in ibrutinib-treated CLL. Only in-frame clones appear in the TCRdb table, and some are missing; sequencing was by immunoSEQ multiplex PCR. The table has tens of thousands of clones, around three fifths seen once; the top ten hold roughly 15%. Sequencing was performed on PBMCs, taken after 12 months of ibrutinib treatment. These receptors originate from a human donor with chronic lymphocytic leukemia. CDR3s include the opening cysteine and the closing phenylalanine or tryptophan. The D gene is left open where the match is weak. For some rows the clone size is stated as once, few or many, or as a class when expanded; others skip it.

abundance,d_gene,j_gene,v_gene,CDR3aa,CDR3nt
many,-,TRBJ1-6,TRBV11-1,CASSLVGRESPLHF,TGTGCCAGCAGCTTAGTCGGGCGAGAATCACCCCTCCACTTT
-,TRBD2,TRBJ2-3,TRBV2,CASRLAGVVRTDTQYF,TGTGCCAGCAGGCTAGCGGGAGTTGTACGGACAGATACGCAGTATTTT
few,-,TRBJ2-4,TRBV6-1,CASSEARLTAVNIQYF,TGTGCCAGCAGTGAAGCGCGGCTAACGGCGGTGAACATTCAGTACTTC
many,-,TRBJ1-5,TRBV6-1,CASSVEVSQPQHF,TGTGCCAGCAGTGTTGAAGTCAGTCAGCCCCAGCATTTT
-,TRBD2,TRBJ2-2,TRBV6-1,CASWTRSNTGELFF,TGTGCCAGCTGGACTAGATCGAACACCGGGGAGCTGTTTTTT
many,-,TRBJ1-4,TRBV5-6,CASSLLGLREKLFF,TGTGCCAGCAGCTTGTTAGGGTTACGTGAAAAACTGTTTTTT
-,-,TRBJ1-1,TRBV27,CASSNRMNTEAFF,TGTGCCAGCAGTAACAGGATGAACACTGAAGCTTTCTTT
-,-,TRBJ2-2,TRBV27,CASTRRQYTGELFF,TGTGCCAGCACCCGAAGACAGTATACCGGGGAGCTGTTTTTT
-,-,TRBJ1-5,TRBV2,CASSEGHRSNQPQHF,TGTGCCAGCAGTGAAGGGCACCGGAGCAATCAGCCCCAGCATTTT
-,TRBD1,TRBJ1-6,TRBV4-1,CASSQEGQGAGSPLHF,TGCGCCAGCAGCCAAGAGGGACAGGGGGCGGGATCACCCCTCCACTTT
-,-,TRBJ1-2,TRBV20-1,CSAPQGYTF,TGCAGTGCTCCACAGGGCTACACCTTC
-,TRBD1,TRBJ2-5,TRBV5-8,CASSSGQGPLKETQYF,TGTGCCAGCAGCTCAGGACAGGGCCCCCTCAAAGAGACCCAGTACTTC
-,-,TRBJ2-1,TRBV15,CATSRDNPRNNEQFF,TGTGCCACCAGCAGAGATAACCCTAGAAACAATGAGCAGTTCTTC
many,TRBD1,TRBJ1-1,TRBV30,CALKGGTGGKKAFF,TGTGCCTTGAAAGGCGGGACAGGGGGCAAAAAAGCTTTCTTT
-,TRBD1,TRBJ2-4,TRBV18,CASSLDGQVAWGNIQYF,TGTGCCAGCTCACTCGACGGACAGGTGGCATGGGGAAACATTCAGTACTTC
few,-,TRBJ1-5,TRBV5-5,CASSEQGRQPQHF,TGTGCCAGCAGCGAACAGGGTAGGCAGCCCCAGCATTTT
-,-,TRBJ2-2,TRBV27,CASGPRRQANTGELFF,TGTGCCAGCGGGCCCCGGCGTCAAGCGAACACCGGGGAGCTGTTTTTT
-,-,TRBJ1-1,TRBV7-2,CASSLERRRTEAFF,TGTGCCAGCAGCTTAGAACGGCGGAGAACTGAAGCTTTCTTT
-,-,TRBJ1-1,TRBV18,CASSPGGNTEAFF,TGTGCCAGCTCTCCGGGGGGGAACACTGAAGCTTTCTTT
-,TRBD2,TRBJ2-5,TRBV2,CATGLVRGETQYF,TGTGCCACCGGACTAGTGAGGGGAGAGACCCAGTACTTC
few,-,TRBJ1-6,TRBV7-2,CASSFRPESPLHF,TGTGCCAGCAGCTTTCGACCAGAATCACCCCTCCACTTT
-,-,TRBJ2-1,TRBV29-1,CSVEGGDSSYNEQFF,TGCAGCGTTGAAGGGGGCGACAGCTCCTACAATGAGCAGTTCTTC
-,-,TRBJ2-2,TRBV28,CASSTGGSLGTGELFF,TGTGCCAGCAGTACCGGCGGGTCTTTGGGCACCGGGGAGCTGTTTTTT
few,TRBD2,TRBJ2-3,TRBV7-9,CASSGLAGNTDTQYF,TGTGCCAGCAGCGGACTAGCGGGGAACACAGATACGCAGTATTTT
few,TRBD1,TRBJ2-2,TRBV7-6,CASSGNRGRNTGELFF,TGTGCCAGCAGCGGCAACAGGGGTAGGAACACCGGGGAGCTGTTTTTT
-,-,TRBJ1-2,TRBV28,CASGNSGGLGYTF,TGTGCCAGCGGAAACAGTGGGGGTCTCGGCTACACCTTC
-,-,TRBJ1-1,TRBV27,CASSSQGRTEAFF,TGTGCCAGCAGTTCCCAGGGAAGGACTGAAGCTTTCTTT
-,-,TRBJ2-2,TRBV5-1,CASRVTTNTGELFF,TGCGCCAGCAGAGTGACAACGAACACCGGGGAGCTGTTTTTT
-,TRBD1,TRBJ1-6,TRBV19,CASSKRQGVNSPLHF,TGTGCCAGTAGCAAACGACAGGGGGTTAATTCACCCCTCCACTTT
few,TRBD1,TRBJ1-1,TRBV6-1,CASSGDRTGGNTEAFF,TGTGCCAGCAGTGGGGATCGGACAGGGGGGAACACTGAAGCTTTCTTT
-,-,TRBJ1-4,TRBV5-1,CASSLSGASEKLFF,TGCGCCAGCAGCCTATCAGGAGCGAGTGAAAAACTGTTTTTT
few,TRBD1,TRBJ2-2,TRBV10-2,CAGTDRAGTGELFF,TGCGCCGGTACAGACAGGGCGGGCACCGGGGAGCTGTTTTTT
-,-,TRBJ2-7,TRBV6-1,CASSVAAYEQYF,TGTGCCAGCAGTGTGGCTGCCTACGAGCAGTACTTC
few,TRBD1,TRBJ2-7,TRBV7-6,CASSSDRAREQYF,TGTGCCAGCAGCTCTGACAGGGCTCGAGAGCAGTACTTC
-,TRBD2,TRBJ2-7,TRBV11-2,CASSPGLAGEQYF,TGTGCCAGCAGTCCAGGACTAGCTGGCGAGCAGTACTTC
-,-,TRBJ1-6,TRBV7-9,CASSPALGTPLHF,TGTGCCAGCAGCCCGGCCCTTGGTACACCCCTCCACTTT
-,-,TRBJ2-5,TRBV5-6,CASSSTGQETQYF,TGTGCCAGCAGCTCGACAGGTCAAGAGACCCAGTACTTC
-,-,TRBJ1-4,TRBV2,CASSPTWGGEKLFF,TGTGCCAGCAGCCCGACCTGGGGTGGCGAAAAACTGTTTTTT
-,-,TRBJ1-1,TRBV19,CASFKERPNTEAFF,TGTGCCAGTTTTAAGGAGAGACCGAACACTGAAGCTTTCTTT
-,-,TRBJ2-4,TRBV7-9,CASSLSPGIENIQYF,TGTGCCAGCAGCTTATCCCCAGGGATTGAAAACATTCAGTACTTC
-,-,TRBJ1-2,TRBV2,CASSVGQGYGYTF,TGTGCCAGCAGTGTGGGGCAGGGATATGGCTACACCTTC
-,TRBD1,TRBJ2-2,TRBV27,CASSLRRGRIDAGELFF,TGTGCCAGCAGTTTACGCAGGGGGCGAATAGATGCCGGGGAGCTGTTTTTT
-,TRBD1,TRBJ2-5,TRBV6-5,CASRTGGSETQYF,TGTGCCAGCAGAACAGGGGGCTCGGAGACCCAGTACTTC
few,TRBD1,TRBJ1-4,TRBV5-1,CASGSPGGNEKLFF,TGCGCCAGCGGGAGCCCAGGGGGCAATGAAAAACTGTTTTTT
many,TRBD1,TRBJ2-2,TRBV5-1,CASSPLGTGGNTGELFF,TGCGCCAGCAGCCCGTTAGGGACAGGGGGAAACACCGGGGAGCTGTTTTTT
-,TRBD1,TRBJ1-2,TRBV5-4,CASSRAGQHYGYTF,TGTGCCAGCAGCCGGGCGGGACAGCACTATGGCTACACCTTC
once,TRBD2,TRBJ2-1,TRBV18,CASSLGLDLGEQFF,TGTGCCAGCTCACTCGGACTAGATCTGGGTGAGCAGTTCTTC
-,-,TRBJ1-5,TRBV7-8,CASSLAGPGTNQPQHF,TGTGCCAGCAGCTTAGCGGGTCCGGGTACCAATCAGCCCCAGCATTTT
-,-,TRBJ2-1,TRBV11-3,CASSSNPVSYNEQFF,TGTGCCAGCAGCTCCAATCCGGTTTCCTACAATGAGCAGTTCTTC